The 18 T cell receptor beta chains presented below share a single source sample, sequenced in a study of CD8+CD57+ T cells in acquired aplastic anemia. CDR3 and TCR beta VDJ profiling relied on genomic DNA as the template. A single record per CDR3 protein comes from TCRdb applying MiXCR to the reads. This sample has some 70,000 distinct CDR3 sequences, with 45% to 60% found just once. The sample consisted of sorted CD4+, CD8+, or CD8+CD57+ T cells (not recorded which) from PBMCs. The receptor set was obtained from a human donor in good health, serving as a control.

V is TRBV7-2 and J is TRBJ1-2, with 10 nucleotides matching TRBD1. Germline V lookup: CDR1 SGHTA, CDR2 FQGNSA. V shed 4 bases and J 3 bases; nucleotides not matched to a gene: 5. The CDR3 runs to 15 residues. The CDR3 nucleotides are TGTGCCAGCAGCTCGGGACAGGGGCGGGACTATGGCTACACCTTC. Its protein is CASSSGQGRDYGYTF.

The V and J genes are TRBV5-6 and TRBJ2-7; D is perhaps TRBD1 (6 bases). Germline V gene data show CDR1 as SGHDT and CDR2 as YYEEEE. The CDR3 runs to 15 residues. Trimming removed 0 bases at V and 2 bases at J, with 12 bases between. In nucleotides, the CDR3 is TGTGCCAGCAGCTTGGACAGGGAATTCACCTACGAGCAGTACTTC. It translates to CASSLDREFTYEQYF.

Many counts were recorded for this clonotype. It may be a read error: a sequence one base away is much more abundant. This chain joins TRBV7-8 and TRBJ2-3; D possibly corresponds to TRBD2 (5 bases). Germline values: CDR1 SGHVS, CDR2 FQNEAQ. The length of the CDR3 is 15 residues. CDR3: CASSLGVGSTDTPYF. The CDR3 DNA sequence: TGTGCCAGCAGCTTAGGGGTGGGGAGCACAGATACGCCGTATTTT.

This clonotype was recorded only once. The rearrangement joins TRBV11-1 to TRBJ2-7; 11 bases match TRBD2. The CDR3 is 17 residues long. CDR1 SGHAT and CDR2 FQDESV come from the germline V gene (reference sequence). After removal of 4 bases from V and 2 bases from J, the junction contained 10 bases not matched to a gene. The chain's CDR3 is CASSYKEGLAEPYEQYF. CDR3 nucleotide sequence: TGTGCCAGCAGCTATAAAGAGGGACTAGCGGAACCCTACGAGCAGTACTTC.

The chain carries TRBV5-1 and TRBJ2-3; 10 nucleotides match TRBD2. The germline V gene has CDR1 SGHRS and CDR2 YFSETQ. CDR3 size: 15 residues. After removal of 2 bases from V and 3 bases from J, the junction contained 3 bases not matched to a gene. The DNA of the CDR3 is TGCGCCAGCAGCTTCCGGACTAGCGGTACAGATACGCAGTATTTT. Its protein is CASSFRTSGTDTQYF.

This clonotype was observed at least ten times. The V gene is TRBV19, the J gene TRBJ2-7; D may be TRBD1 (6 bases). This CDR3 is 14 amino acids long. The V and J ends lost 6 bases and 1 base respectively, with 13 bases between them. Germline CDR1 LNHDA, CDR2 SQIVND (reference sequence). CDR3 coding DNA: TGTGCCAGTAGCTTCGACAGGCTGTCCTACGAGCAGTACTTC. Protein: CASSFDRLSYEQYF. Full variable domain (rest looked up from reference TRBV19 and TRBJ2-7): DGGITQSPKYLFRKEGQNVTLSCEQNLNHDAMYWYRQDPGQGLRLIYYSQIVNDFQKGDIAEGYSVSREKKESFPLTVTSAQKNPTAFYLCASSFDRLSYEQYFGPGTRLTVT.

The genes are TRBV2 and TRBJ1-1; D gene uncertain. CDR3 length equals 10 residues. V lost 7 bases and J lost 8, with 8 bases in between. Germline loops: CDR1 SNHLY, CDR2 FYNNEI. The CDR3 DNA is TGTGCCAGCATAACGACCGAAGCTTTCTTT. Translation: CASITTEAFF. The entire variable domain, with the rest obtained from reference TRBV2 and TRBJ1-1, is as follows: EPEVTQTPSHQVTQMGQEVILRCVPISNHLYFYWYRQILGQKVEFLVSFYNNEISEKSEIFDDQFSVERPDGSNFTLKIRSTKLEDSAMYFCASITTEAFFGQGTRLTVV.

The V gene is TRBV11-3, the J gene TRBJ2-3; tentatively, D is TRBD1 (5 bases). Trimming removed 5 bases from V and 2 bases from J, with 11 bases in between. The CDR3 extends over 14 amino acids. The germline V gene encodes CDR1 SGHNT and CDR2 YENEEA. CDR3 region: CASSQGAATDTQYF. CDR3 nucleotides: TGTGCCAGCAGCCAAGGGGCTGCCACAGATACGCAGTATTTT.

This clonotype has a count of ten or more. The V and J genes are TRBV20-1 and TRBJ2-1; D is ambiguous. V shed 5 bases and J shed 8 bases, with 16 bases lying between them. Germline V gives CDR1 DFQATT, CDR2 SNEGSKA (reference sequence). This CDR3 is built from 13 residues. CDR3 DNA: TGCAGTGCTTGGAGAGATGAGTCCTATGAGCAGTTCTTC. This sequence encodes CSAWRDESYEQFF.

This chain connects TRBV10-1 to TRBJ2-7, with D uncertain. Germline assignment: CDR1 WNHNN and CDR2 SYGVQD (reference sequence). The CDR3 has 9 residues. DNA for the CDR3: TGCCCCCGAACAGTTGAGCAGTACTTC. Translating gives CPRTVEQYF.

Ten or more counts support this clonotype. The CDR3: CASSLMMGQVGEKLFF. The CDR3 DNA follows: TGTGCCAGCAGCTTAATGATGGGACAGGTGGGAGAAAAACTGTTTTTT. This chain uses TRBV7-9 with TRBJ1-4, with 8 bases that match TRBD1. This CDR3 is built from 16 residues. J gave up 8 bases and V 2 bases, and 10 bases lay outside the gene matches. Per the germline V gene, CDR1 is SEHNR and CDR2 is FQNEAQ (reference sequence).

In this sample, this clonotype turned up a few times. The V gene is TRBV2, the J gene TRBJ2-5; 9 bases are a match to TRBD1. Germline CDR1 is SNHLY and CDR2 is FYNNEI. The V gene end was trimmed by 4 bases and the J gene end by 5 bases; junction bases not matched to a gene: 5. The CDR3 extends over 14 amino acids. This CDR3 reads CASSGTGEVETQYF. The CDR3 DNA reads TGTGCCAGCAGTGGGACAGGGGAGGTGGAGACCCAGTACTTC.

The chain employs TRBV19 and TRBJ1-1, with a possible D match to TRBD1 (6 bases). The germline gives CDR1 LNHDA, CDR2 SQIVND (reference sequence). Trimming took off 4 bases at V and 7 bases at J, with 10 bases between the two ends. The CDR3 consists of 12 residues. The chain's CDR3 is CASSKGTIEAFF. The CDR3 bases are TGTGCCAGTAGTAAAGGGACAATTGAAGCTTTCTTT.

There are many counts of this clonotype. The chain links TRBV11-2 to TRBJ2-4; D perhaps matches TRBD2 (6 bases). V lost 1 base and J lost 8, with 18 bases in between. The CDR3 covers 16 residues. Looked up from germline, CDR1 is SGHAT and CDR2 is FQNNGV. In nucleotides, the CDR3 is TGTGCCAGCAGCTTAGTTGGCGGGGCCCCTCACGACATTCAGTACTTC. This codes for CASSLVGGAPHDIQYF.

In this sample, this clonotype turned up many times. The chain couples TRBV6-4 to TRBJ2-1; 9 positions match TRBD2. CDR1 MRHNA and CDR2 SNTAGT come from the germline V gene. This CDR3 is 15 amino acids long. The V gene end was trimmed by 3 bases and the J gene end by 3 bases; junction bases not matched to a gene: 3. The CDR3 DNA sequence: TGTGCCAGCAGTGATAGCGGGGGCCACTACAATGAGCAGTTCTTC. This codes for CASSDSGGHYNEQFF.

This sequence joins TRBV20-1 and TRBJ1-6; TRBD1 is a possible D gene (5 bases). CDR1 and CDR2 from the germline V gene are DFQATT and SNEGSKA (reference sequence). This CDR3 is 13 amino acids long. Deletions cut 6 bases from V and 5 bases from J, with 11 bases between. CDR3 protein: CSALQAHNSPLHF. DNA for the CDR3: TGCAGTGCCTTACAGGCCCATAATTCACCCCTCCACTTT.

The chain employs TRBV29-1 and TRBJ2-7; 10 bases fit TRBD1. This CDR3 has 15 amino acids. V was pared by 0 bases and J by 6 bases, with 8 bases of the junction left unmatched. Germline V CDR1 and CDR2: SQVTM, ANQGSEA. The CDR3 DNA reads as TGCAGCGTTGAAGAAGCGGCGACAGGGGGCCGCGAGCAGTACTTC. As protein: CSVEEAATGGREQYF.

This clonotype was observed at least ten times. J is TRBJ1-5 and V is TRBV3-1; 8 bases map to TRBD1. The CDR3 has 14 amino acids. The trim removed 6 bases at V and 4 bases at J, leaving 5 bases unmatched. Looked up from germline, CDR1 is LGHDT and CDR2 is YNNKEL (reference sequence). CDR3 bases: TGTGCCAGCAGTCTCGGACAGGGAAATCAGCCCCAGCATTTT. Protein: CASSLGQGNQPQHF.